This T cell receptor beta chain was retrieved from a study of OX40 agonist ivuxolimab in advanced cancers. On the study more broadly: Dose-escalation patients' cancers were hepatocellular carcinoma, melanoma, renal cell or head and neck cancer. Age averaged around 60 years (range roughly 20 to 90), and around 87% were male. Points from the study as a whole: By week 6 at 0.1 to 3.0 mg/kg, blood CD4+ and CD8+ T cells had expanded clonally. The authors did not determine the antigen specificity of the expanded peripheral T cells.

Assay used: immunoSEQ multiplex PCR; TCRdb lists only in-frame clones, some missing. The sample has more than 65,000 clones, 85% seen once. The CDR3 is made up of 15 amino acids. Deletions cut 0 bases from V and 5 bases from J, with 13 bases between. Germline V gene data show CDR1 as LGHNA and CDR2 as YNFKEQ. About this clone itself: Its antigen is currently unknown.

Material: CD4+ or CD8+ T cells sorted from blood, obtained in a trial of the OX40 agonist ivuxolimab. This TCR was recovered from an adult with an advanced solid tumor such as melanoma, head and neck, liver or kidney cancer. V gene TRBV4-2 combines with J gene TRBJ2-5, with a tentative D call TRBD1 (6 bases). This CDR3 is CASSQERTDGETQYF. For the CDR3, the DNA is TGTGCCAGCAGCCAAGAGAGGACAGATGGGGAGACCCAGTACTTC.